Sequencing of this TCR beta chain was carried out in a study of T cells expressing NK-cell markers. Production of TCR beta cDNA relied on 5'RACE template switching with UMIs. TCRdb processed the 5' RACE reads again and assigns one entry to each CDR3 protein, with no DNA. This sample's clone table lists hundreds of thousands of distinct CDR3 sequences. The CDR3 sequence is 16 residues long. CDR1 and CDR2 from the germline V gene are MDHEN and SYDVKM. This TCR was recovered from a woman between 18 and 70 years old in good health. The specimen was blood T cells: a sorted CD56 or NKG2C T cell subset, CD4+ or CD8+ T cells, or bulk PBMC T cells (not recorded which). The chain combines TRBV28 with TRBJ1-5; TCRdb lists TRBD1, though no DNA is available to test this call. Here the CDR3 reads CASSTGTANSNQPQHF.